Presented here are 20 T cell receptor beta chains from one specimen sequenced in a study of PD-L1 blockade in urothelial cancer. Assay: immunoSEQ multiplex PCR; the TCRdb copy retains only in-frame clones and omits some. The data show 45,000 to 60,000 clones, 82% seen once. Time point of the sample: pretreatment peripheral blood. The material sequenced was PBMCs, taken around atezolizumab (anti-PD-L1) treatment. These receptors all stem from a man aged 50-59 years with urothelial cancer.

The gene calls are TRBV27 and TRBJ1-3; TRBD1 aligns across 7 bases. V trimming: 2 bases; J trimming: 4 bases; junction bases outside the gene matches: 8. The CDR3 runs to 16 residues. Germline V lookup: CDR1 MNHEY, CDR2 SMNVEV (reference sequence). CDR3 coding DNA: TGTGCCAGCAGTTTAGGCAGGGGGGTAGCAGGAAACACCATATATTTT. Amino acid sequence: CASSLGRGVAGNTIYF.

This chain links TRBV9 with TRBJ2-5; 8 positions match TRBD1. The germline V gene has CDR1 SGDLS and CDR2 YYNGEE. The CDR3 runs 15 residues. The V and J ends lost 3 bases and 4 bases, in that order; junction bases with no gene match: 8. DNA of the CDR3: TGTGCCAGCAGCGGATCCGGACAGGGTAGAGAGACCCAGTACTTC. Protein: CASSGSGQGRETQYF. The full variable domain, completed using reference TRBV9 and TRBJ2-5, is DSGVTQTPKHLITATGQRVTLRCSPRSGDLSVYWYQQSLDQGLQFLIQYYNGEERAKGNILERFSAQQFPDLHSELNLSSLELGDSALYFCASSGSGQGRETQYFGPGTRLLVL.

The chain recombines TRBV25-1 with TRBJ2-4, with TRBD2 identical over 7 bases. With V trimmed by 2 bases and J by 7 bases, 8 bases remained unmatched. The CDR3 runs 15 residues. Germline lookup yields CDR1 MGHDK and CDR2 SYGVNS. The DNA of the CDR3 is TGTGCCAGCAGTGAACCAGGACTAGTGGGGAACATTCAGTACTTC. As protein: CASSEPGLVGNIQYF.

The chain carries TRBV28 and TRBJ2-5; TRBD2 aligns across 13 bases. The germline V gene encodes CDR1 MDHEN and CDR2 SYDVKM. Unmatched junction bases numbered 10, after V lost 6 bases and J lost 6 bases. The CDR3 runs to 16 residues. CDR3 in DNA: TGTGCCAGCAGACTTACCGGGACTAGCGGGACCCAGACCCAGTACTTC. It yields the protein CASRLTGTSGTQTQYF.

CDR3 sequence: CASSEQGLEQYV. As DNA, the CDR3 is TGTGCCAGCAGTGAGCAGGGCCTGGAGCAGTACGTC. The rearrangement links TRBV2 to TRBJ2-7, with a tentative D call TRBD1 (5 bases). Germline loops: CDR1 SNHLY, CDR2 FYNNEI. The CDR3 is made up of 12 amino acids. Deletions cut 3 bases from V and 7 bases from J, with 10 bases between.

The DNA for the CDR3 is TGTGCCAGCAGCCCTCAGACAGTTATGAACACTGAAGCTTTCTTT. This codes for CASSPQTVMNTEAFF. The chain employs TRBV28 and TRBJ1-1; D possibly corresponds to TRBD1 (5 bases). This CDR3 contains 15 residues. The V end was cut by 6 bases, the J end by 0 bases, with 14 bases between. Germline V gives CDR1 MDHEN, CDR2 SYDVKM.

V and J are TRBV27 and TRBJ2-3; D call uncertain. Germline values: CDR1 MNHEY, CDR2 SMNVEV (reference sequence). The V end was cut by 0 bases, the J end by 4 bases, with 17 bases between. The CDR3 spans 17 residues. Written as DNA, the CDR3 is TGTGCCAGCAGTTTATCTATCTATTTTCGGAGCGCAGATACGCAGTATTTT. Amino acids: CASSLSIYFRSADTQYF.

The table lists this clone with a count of one. The genes are TRBV27 and TRBJ1-3; TRBD1 is a possible D gene (5 bases). Trimming removed 6 bases at V and 2 bases at J, with 8 bases between. The length of the CDR3 is 13 residues. The germline gives CDR1 MNHEY, CDR2 SMNVEV (reference sequence). CDR3 DNA: TGTGCCAGCAGGGGGCGCGCTGGAAACACCATATATTTT. It translates to CASRGRAGNTIYF.

The V call is TRBV9, the J call TRBJ1-2, with a tentative D call TRBD1 (6 bases). Germline loops: CDR1 SGDLS, CDR2 YYNGEE. The ends were cut back, 0 bases at V and 1 base at J, with 16 bases in the middle. The CDR3 has 17 residues. This CDR3 is CASSVAPEQGSNYGYTF. The CDR3 coding sequence is TGTGCCAGCAGCGTAGCCCCCGAACAGGGCAGTAACTATGGCTACACCTTC.

The genes are TRBV18 and TRBJ1-2, with 8 nucleotides matching TRBD1. The CDR3 is made up of 15 amino acids. Germline V lookup: CDR1 KGHSH, CDR2 LQKENI. Trimming cost V 3 bases and J 2 bases; bases outside gene matches: 5. The CDR3 DNA sequence: TGTGCCAGCTCACCGAATGGACAGGGCAACTATGGCTACACCTTC. Amino acids: CASSPNGQGNYGYTF.

This clone came up a few times. The CDR3 sequence: CASSLSSTGRLAGASVREQYV. The CDR3, as DNA: TGTGCCAGCAGCTTATCTTCAACAGGGAGACTAGCGGGGGCCTCGGTACGGGAGCAGTACGTC. The chain carries TRBV7-6 and TRBJ2-7; 12 positions agree with TRBD2. The ends lost 2 bases at V and 7 bases at J; junction bases unmatched: 24. The CDR3 spans 21 residues. CDR1 is SGHVS and CDR2 is FNYEAQ in the germline V gene.

The V call is TRBV9, the J call TRBJ2-1; 13 bases align to TRBD2. Germline V lookup: CDR1 SGDLS, CDR2 YYNGEE. After removal of 3 bases from V and 8 bases from J, the junction contained 5 bases not matched to a gene. This CDR3 is 15 amino acids long. CDR3 DNA sequence: TGTGCCAGCAGCGCCCGGACTAGCGGGAGTGATGAGCAGTTCTTC. Protein product: CASSARTSGSDEQFF.

This clone turned up a few times. The chain joins TRBV20-1 to TRBJ1-1; maybe TRBD1 (5 bases). The V end lost 3 bases, the J end lost 11 bases, and 13 bases lay between the germline ends. Looked up from germline, CDR1 is DFQATT and CDR2 is SNEGSKA (reference sequence). The CDR3 length is 11 residues. The CDR3 nucleotides are TGCAGTGCTAGTCGGGGGGTTGGCGCTTTCTTT. It translates to CSASRGVGAFF.

The J gene is TRBJ1-6, the V gene TRBV7-8; 8 bases map to TRBD1. Germline CDR1 SGHVS, CDR2 FQNEAQ. Germline trimming cut 5 bases from V and 7 bases from J; bases unmatched to any gene: 7. The CDR3 consists of 15 residues. The CDR3 spells CASSLRTGLNSPLHF. The CDR3 region has the DNA TGTGCCAGCAGCCTAAGGACAGGGTTAAATTCACCCCTCCACTTT.

The chain recombines TRBV19 with TRBJ1-1; D gene unclear. Germline loops: CDR1 LNHDA, CDR2 SQIVND (reference sequence). Trimming stripped 7 bases from V and 1 base from J, with 13 bases between. The CDR3 has 14 residues. CDR3 coding DNA: TGTGCCAGTAACGCTCAGGAGGGGAACACTGAAGCTTTCTTT. It is translated as CASNAQEGNTEAFF.

The chain carries TRBV7-2 and TRBJ2-1, with 10 bases aligning to TRBD2. With V trimmed by 4 bases and J by 8 bases, 11 bases remained unmatched. The germline V gene encodes CDR1 SGHTA and CDR2 FQGNSA. The CDR3 runs to 16 residues. CDR3 region: CASSSPPGLAKDEQFF. Written as DNA, the CDR3 is TGTGCCAGCAGCTCCCCTCCGGGACTAGCGAAAGATGAGCAGTTCTTC.

The chain employs TRBV27 and TRBJ1-5; 9 bases agree with TRBD1. Germline loops: CDR1 MNHEY, CDR2 SMNVEV (reference sequence). Trimming cost V 6 bases and J 9 bases; bases outside gene matches: 12. CDR3 length: 15 amino acids. This CDR3 is CASRLGQGVLWPQHF. The CDR3 nucleotides are TGTGCCAGCAGGCTGGGACAGGGAGTTTTGTGGCCCCAGCATTTT.

V gene TRBV6-6 combines with J gene TRBJ1-2, with 7 bases matching TRBD1. CDR3 length: 13 amino acids. Trimming at V came to 10 bases and at J to 4 bases, leaving 9 bases not matched to a gene. Germline CDR1 MNHNY, CDR2 SVGAGI (reference sequence). In DNA, the CDR3 is TGTGCCACCTGGACAGGTGCCTCCTATGGCTACACCTTC. It specifies CATWTGASYGYTF.

The V gene is TRBV4-2, the J gene TRBJ2-5; D is uncertain. This CDR3 spans 12 amino acids. The germline gives CDR1 LGHNA, CDR2 YNFKEQ. The V gene lost 0 bases and the J gene lost 4 bases, with 3 bases spanning the gap. CDR3: CASSQDRETQYF. The CDR3 DNA sequence: TGTGCCAGCAGCCAAGATAGAGAGACCCAGTACTTC.

V gene TRBV6-1 combines with J gene TRBJ2-5; D ambiguous. This CDR3 is 10 amino acids long. Trimming took 9 bases from V and 3 from J, leaving 5 bases between them. Germline loops: CDR1 MNHNS, CDR2 SASEGT. CDR3 residues: CASREETQYF. CDR3 nucleotide sequence: TGTGCCAGTCGCGAAGAGACCCAGTACTTC.